These 22 T cell receptor beta chains were all obtained from the same sample, sequenced in a study of blood T cells in healthy people across ages. Combining a sample-barcoded 5' primer with a J-beta primer mix, a second PCR ran for roughly 6 to 11 cycles. TCRdb reprocessed the 5' RACE reads via MiXCR and lists one record per CDR3 protein. The sample lists 800,000 to 950,000 distinct CDR3 sequences; under 50% were seen once. Input material: blood. These receptors were taken from a man younger than 45 in good health.

Only a few counts were recorded for this clonotype. CDR3 sequence reads: CSARDSLGPTLHF. CDR3 DNA: TGCAGTGCTAGAGATTCCCTTGGACCCACCCTCCACTTT. The rearrangement uses TRBV20-1 and TRBJ1-6; D is uncertain. The V and J ends lost 0 bases and 14 bases respectively, with 14 bases between them. In germline, CDR1 is DFQATT, CDR2 SNEGSKA (reference sequence). The CDR3 loop spans 13 amino acids.

This clonotype was picked up a small number of times. The chain combines TRBV6-1 with TRBJ2-3, with D perhaps TRBD2 (5 bases). Trimming shortened V by 2 bases and J by 4 bases, and 10 bases separated the two germline ends. CDR3 length: 14 residues. The germline gives CDR1 MNHNS, CDR2 SASEGT. The CDR3 DNA follows: TGTGCCAGCAGTGAAAGGGCGGGCGCAGATACGCAGTATTTT. Its protein product is CASSERAGADTQYF.

In its sample, this clonotype was seen once. This rearrangement joins TRBV7-6 to TRBJ1-2, with 7 bases lining up with TRBD1. Germline CDR1 SGHVS, CDR2 FNYEAQ. This CDR3 region has 14 residues. V was pared by 4 bases and J by 9 bases, with 11 bases of the junction left unmatched. This CDR3 is CASSSWTGSMSYTF. As DNA, the CDR3 is TGTGCCAGCAGCTCATGGACAGGTTCTATGAGCTACACCTTC.

The chain joins TRBV2 to TRBJ2-2; D gene unclear. Germline CDR1 and CDR2: SNHLY and FYNNEI. CDR3 length: 14 amino acids. V lost 4 bases and J 6 bases, leaving 12 bases between the germline ends. The CDR3 region is CASSGWEDPGELFF. The CDR3 region has the DNA TGTGCCAGCAGTGGGTGGGAAGATCCCGGGGAGCTGTTTTTT.

This clonotype came up a few times. CDR3 DNA: TGTGCCAGCAGTTTATCAGGGCCAAATGAAGCTTTCTTT. It encodes CASSLSGPNEAFF. The rearrangement links TRBV12-3 or TRBV12-4 to TRBJ1-1; the D gene is possibly TRBD1 (5 bases). V gave up 2 bases and J gave up 7 bases, with 11 bases separating them. The CDR3 loop spans 13 amino acids.

The gene calls are TRBV27 and TRBJ2-7, with 7 bases matching TRBD2. Per the germline V gene, CDR1 is MNHEY and CDR2 is SMNVEV (reference sequence). CDR3 length: 14 residues. V shed 3 bases and J 7 bases; nucleotides not matched to a gene: 9. CDR3 amino acids: CASSFLGAGGEQYF. CDR3 nucleotide sequence: TGTGCCAGCAGTTTTTTAGGGGCCGGGGGGGAGCAGTACTTC.

Only a few counts were recorded for this clonotype. This sequence joins TRBV4-2 and TRBJ1-1; D gene ambiguous. The CDR3 loop spans 13 amino acids. The germline V gene has CDR1 LGHNA and CDR2 YNFKEQ. Between the trimmed V and J ends, which lost 0 bases and 0 bases, there was a span of 2 bases. The CDR3 bases are TGTGCCAGCAGCCAAGAAATGAACACTGAAGCTTTCTTT. Translating it yields CASSQEMNTEAFF.

The chain has TRBV7-2 and TRBJ1-5; maybe TRBD1 (5 bases). The CDR3 sequence is 13 residues long. Germline CDR1 is SGHTA and CDR2 is FQGNSA. V was cut by 5 bases and J by 5 bases, with 10 bases left in between. CDR3 in DNA: TGTGCCAGCAGCGTAGGGGACTATCAGCCCCAGCATTTT. This gives the protein CASSVGDYQPQHF.

V is TRBV7-2 and J is TRBJ2-2; D gene uncertain. V dropped 5 bases and J dropped 5 bases, with 12 bases sitting between them. CDR1 is SGHTA, CDR2 FQGNSA, per germline. The CDR3 totals 14 residues. The CDR3 protein is CASSTADGTGELFF. CDR3 coding DNA: TGTGCCAGCAGCACCGCCGACGGTACCGGGGAGCTGTTTTTT.

This clonotype was observed a few times. V and J are TRBV28 and TRBJ2-3; 9 nucleotides line up with TRBD1. Germline-derived CDR1 and CDR2 are MDHEN and SYDVKM. Trimming removed 7 bases from V and 5 bases from J; junction bases left unmatched: 16. This CDR3 is 17 amino acids long. CDR3 sequence reads: CASNPIFGTGQGDTQYF. CDR3 DNA: TGTGCCAGCAATCCGATTTTTGGGACAGGGCAAGGAGATACGCAGTATTTT. The complete variable domain, with remaining parts taken from reference TRBV28 and TRBJ2-3, reads DVKVTQSSRYLVKRTGEKVFLECVQDMDHENMFWYRQDPGLGLRLIYFSYDVKMKEKGDIPEGYSVSREKKERFSLILESASTNQTSMYLCASNPIFGTGQGDTQYFGPGTRLTVL.

V is TRBV12-3 or TRBV12-4 and J is TRBJ2-2; D might be TRBD2 (5 bases). This CDR3 region has 15 residues. V lost 3 bases and J lost 7, with 15 bases in between. The CDR3 DNA follows: TGTGCCAGCAGTTTGAAGGTCTCGAGGGTCGGGGAGCTGTTTTTT. Protein sequence: CASSLKVSRVGELFF.

The chain combines TRBV5-4 with TRBJ2-1, with TRBD1 as a possible D gene (6 bases). Germline V gene data show CDR1 as SGHNT and CDR2 as YYREEE (reference sequence). V lost 4 bases and J 15 bases, leaving 14 bases between the germline ends. This CDR3 contains 11 residues. CDR3 nucleotides: TGTGCCAGCAGCGAACCCGGGACAAGGTTCTTC. It specifies CASSEPGTRFF.

This sequence joins TRBV30 and TRBJ1-6; 7 nucleotides agree with TRBD1. The CDR3 consists of 14 residues. J lost 7 bases, V lost 4 bases, and 7 bases had no gene match. Germline CDR1 and CDR2: GTSNPN and SVGIG (reference sequence). In nucleotides, the CDR3 is TGTGCCTGGAACCCGGGACAGATCAATTCACCCCTCCACTTT. Translating gives CAWNPGQINSPLHF. Full variable domain (missing parts from reference TRBV30 and TRBJ1-6): SQTIHQWPATLVQPVGSPLSLECTVEGTSNPNLYWYRQAAGRGLQLLFYSVGIGQISSEVPQNLSASRPQDRQFILSSKKLLLSDSGFYLCAWNPGQINSPLHFGNGTRLTVT.

This clonotype has at least ten counts. The J gene is TRBJ2-7, the V gene TRBV6-6, with 15 bases that match TRBD2. This CDR3 region has 15 residues. The germline gives CDR1 MNHNY, CDR2 SVGAGI (reference sequence). V dropped 4 bases and J dropped 2; count of bases not matched to a gene: 0. The CDR3 coding sequence is TGTGCCAGCAGTTGGACTAGCGGGGGGGCCTACGAGCAGTACTTC. It codes for CASSWTSGGAYEQYF.

The table lists this clonotype with a count of one. The chain employs TRBV5-4 and TRBJ2-5; TRBD1 aligns across 10 bases. CDR1 is SGHNT and CDR2 is YYREEE in the germline V gene (reference sequence). The CDR3 runs 15 residues. V shed 4 bases and J 2 bases; nucleotides not matched to a gene: 5. The CDR3 DNA reads as TGTGCCAGCAGCGGCGACAGGGGGCATCAAGAGACCCAGTACTTC. Its protein product is CASSGDRGHQETQYF.

This sequence joins TRBV6-1 and TRBJ2-3; 8 bases are a match to TRBD1. The germline V gene has CDR1 MNHNS and CDR2 SASEGT. CDR3 length: 14 residues. V dropped 8 bases and J dropped 5; count of bases not matched to a gene: 9. The CDR3: CASLRDRPIDTQYF. CDR3 nucleotide sequence: TGTGCCAGCCTGAGGGACAGGCCCATAGATACGCAGTATTTT.

The J gene is TRBJ1-5, the V gene TRBV20-1; no reliable D call. In germline, CDR1 is DFQATT, CDR2 SNEGSKA (reference sequence). The V and J ends lost 6 bases and 5 bases respectively, with 14 bases between them. The CDR3 is 13 residues long. CDR3 residues: CSAALPGDQPQHF. The CDR3 region has the DNA TGCAGTGCGGCGCTCCCAGGCGATCAGCCCCAGCATTTT.

This clonotype occurred many times. V gene TRBV7-9 combines with J gene TRBJ2-4; D is unresolved. The CDR3 has 18 amino acids. CDR1 and CDR2 from the germline V gene are SEHNR and FQNEAQ (reference sequence). Trimming pared 2 bases from V and 3 bases from J, leaving 20 bases between. CDR3 region: CASSLPRANSIDKNIQYF. CDR3 sequence (DNA): TGTGCCAGCAGCTTACCCCGGGCCAACTCAATAGACAAAAACATTCAGTACTTC.

The chain is built from TRBV5-6 and TRBJ1-2; the D is unclear. Per germline, CDR1 SGHDT and CDR2 YYEEEE. This CDR3 has 12 residues. The V gene lost 4 bases and the J gene lost 4 bases, with 8 bases spanning the gap. CDR3 in amino acids: CASSAEGYGYTF. The CDR3 DNA reads as TGTGCCAGCAGCGCGGAGGGCTATGGCTACACCTTC.

This clonotype was counted between two and nine times. The chain links TRBV20-1 to TRBJ2-3, with 10 bases lining up with TRBD2. This CDR3 contains 15 residues. CDR1 and CDR2 (germline): DFQATT, SNEGSKA (reference sequence). The V gene end was trimmed by 1 base and the J gene end by 3 bases; junction bases not matched to a gene: 4. The CDR3 loop reads CSARGLAGVTDTQYF. The CDR3 DNA follows: TGCAGTGCTAGAGGGCTAGCGGGGGTGACAGATACGCAGTATTTT.

The rearrangement links TRBV15 to TRBJ2-5; 11 nucleotides match TRBD2. Trimming took 2 bases from V and 1 from J; bases not matched to a gene: 3. Germline assignment: CDR1 LNHNV and CDR2 YYDKDF (reference sequence). CDR3 length equals 16 residues. The CDR3: CATSRSLAGVQETQYF. CDR3 DNA sequence: TGTGCCACCAGCAGATCACTAGCGGGGGTCCAAGAGACCCAGTACTTC.

A remark on this clonotype: A read error may account for a junction end that differs from germline. The CDR3 loop reads CAGSPPEKGAYEQYF. The CDR3 nucleotides are TGTGCCGGCTCACCACCAGAGAAGGGAGCCTACGAGCAGTACTTC. The chain is built from TRBV18 and TRBJ2-4, with D possibly TRBD2 on 5 matching bases. The end of the DNA is better explained by TRBJ2-7, so the J call may be wrong. Germline CDR1 KGHSH, CDR2 LQKENI. The CDR3 loop spans 15 amino acids.